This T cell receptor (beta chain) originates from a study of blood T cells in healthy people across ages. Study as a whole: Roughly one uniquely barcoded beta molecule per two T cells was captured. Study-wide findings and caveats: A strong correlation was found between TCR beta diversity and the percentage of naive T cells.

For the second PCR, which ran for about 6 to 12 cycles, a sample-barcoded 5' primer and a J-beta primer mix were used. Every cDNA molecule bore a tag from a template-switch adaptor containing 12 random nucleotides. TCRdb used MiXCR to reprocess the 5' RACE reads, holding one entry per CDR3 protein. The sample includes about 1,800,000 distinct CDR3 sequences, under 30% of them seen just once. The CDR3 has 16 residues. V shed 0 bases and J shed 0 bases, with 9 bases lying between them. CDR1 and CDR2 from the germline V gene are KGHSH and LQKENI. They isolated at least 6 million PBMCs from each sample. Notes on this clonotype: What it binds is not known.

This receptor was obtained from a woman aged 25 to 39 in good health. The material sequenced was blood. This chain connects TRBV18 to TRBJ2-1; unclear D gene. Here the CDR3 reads CASSPPDRSSYNEQFF. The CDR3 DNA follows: TGTGCCAGCTCACCACCGGATAGGTCCTCCTACAATGAGCAGTTCTTC.